The source of this T cell receptor (beta chain) is a study of blood T cell repertoires in COVID-19. Study-level information: Samples taken during acute and convalescent COVID-19 were collected in the United States, Italy and Spain.

TCRdb keeps only in-frame clones here, not all; method: immunoSEQ multiplex PCR. This sample has 300,000 or so clones; 85% to 90% occur once, and the top ten carry less than 3.5%. Trimming removed 3 bases from V and 7 bases from J; junction bases left unmatched: 5. Germline assignment: CDR1 DFQATT and CDR2 SNEGSKA (reference sequence). This CDR3 contains 14 residues. The chain uses TRBV20-1 and TRBJ2-7; 14 bases match TRBD2. This receptor was obtained from a woman under 40 with COVID-19, enrolled during active disease. Sequences were obtained from peripheral blood. The DNA for the CDR3 is TGCAGTGCTAGTTCGGGACTAGCGGGAGAAGAGCAGTACTTC. Translating gives CSASSGLAGEEQYF.